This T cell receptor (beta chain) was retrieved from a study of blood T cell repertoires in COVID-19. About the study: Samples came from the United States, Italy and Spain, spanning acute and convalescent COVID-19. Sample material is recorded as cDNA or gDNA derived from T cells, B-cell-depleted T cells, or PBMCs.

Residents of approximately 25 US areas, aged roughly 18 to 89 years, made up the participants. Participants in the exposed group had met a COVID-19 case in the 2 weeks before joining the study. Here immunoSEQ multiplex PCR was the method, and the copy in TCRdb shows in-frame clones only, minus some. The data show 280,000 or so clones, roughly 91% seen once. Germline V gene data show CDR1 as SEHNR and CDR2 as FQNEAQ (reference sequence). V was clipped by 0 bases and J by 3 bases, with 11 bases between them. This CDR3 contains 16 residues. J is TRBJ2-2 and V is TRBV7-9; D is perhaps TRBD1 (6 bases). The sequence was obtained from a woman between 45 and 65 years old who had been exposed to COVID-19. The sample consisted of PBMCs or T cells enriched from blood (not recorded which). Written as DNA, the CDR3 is TGTGCCAGCAGCTTAGCGTGGGGGCCTGACACCGGGGAGCTGTTTTTT. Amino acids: CASSLAWGPDTGELFF.